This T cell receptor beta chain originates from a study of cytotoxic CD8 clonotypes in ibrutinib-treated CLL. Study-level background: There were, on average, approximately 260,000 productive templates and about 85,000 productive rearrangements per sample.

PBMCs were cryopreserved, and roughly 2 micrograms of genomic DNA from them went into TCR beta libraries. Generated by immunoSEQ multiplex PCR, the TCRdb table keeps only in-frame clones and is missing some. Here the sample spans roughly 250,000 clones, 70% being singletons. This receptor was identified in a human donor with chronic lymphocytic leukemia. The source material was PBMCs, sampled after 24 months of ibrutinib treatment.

The DNA for the CDR3 is TGTGCCAGCAGCTCTGGGACTAGCGCGCTCGCCGGGGAGCTGTTTTTT. Encoded protein: CASSSGTSALAGELFF. This chain joins TRBV7-2 and TRBJ2-2; 10 bases are a match to TRBD2. Per the germline V gene, CDR1 is SGHTA and CDR2 is FQGNSA. The CDR3 sequence is 16 residues long. V lost 4 bases to trimming and J lost 6 bases; unmatched junction nucleotides: 8.